The table lists the clone carrying this TCR beta chain with a few counts. This sample is drawn from a study of blood T cells in healthy people across ages. A second roughly 7 to 11 cycle PCR used barcoded and J-beta primers. The template-switch adaptor was a 5' adaptor with 12 random nucleotides. It tagged each cDNA molecule. TCRdb itself ran the 5' RACE reads through MiXCR, one entry per CDR3 protein. This sample has roughly 800,000 distinct CDR3 sequences, with 55% to 75% found just once. CDR1 and CDR2 from the germline V gene are SGHTA and FQGNSA. Trimming cost V 0 bases and J 1 base, with 7 bases left between them. The CDR3 spans 14 residues.

The J gene is TRBJ2-7, the V gene TRBV7-2; D gene uncertain. This TCR was sampled from a man aged 30 to 45 in good health. The sequencing sample was made of blood. CDR3 DNA sequence: TGTGCCAGCAGCTTAGCTACTCAATCCTACGAGCAGTACTTC. Translated, it gives CASSLATQSYEQYF.